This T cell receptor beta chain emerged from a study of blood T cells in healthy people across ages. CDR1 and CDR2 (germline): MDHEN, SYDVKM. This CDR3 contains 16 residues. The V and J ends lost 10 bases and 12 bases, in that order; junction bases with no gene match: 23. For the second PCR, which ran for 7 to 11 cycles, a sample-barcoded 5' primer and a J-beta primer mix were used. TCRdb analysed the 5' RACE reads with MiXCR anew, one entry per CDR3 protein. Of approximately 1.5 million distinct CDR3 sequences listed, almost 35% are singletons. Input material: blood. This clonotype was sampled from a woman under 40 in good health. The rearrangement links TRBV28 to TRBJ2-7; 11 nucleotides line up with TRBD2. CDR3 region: CAISPRWASGGREGYF. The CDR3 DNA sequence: TGTGCCATTTCGCCCCGGTGGGCTAGCGGGGGGAGAGAGGGGTACTTC.